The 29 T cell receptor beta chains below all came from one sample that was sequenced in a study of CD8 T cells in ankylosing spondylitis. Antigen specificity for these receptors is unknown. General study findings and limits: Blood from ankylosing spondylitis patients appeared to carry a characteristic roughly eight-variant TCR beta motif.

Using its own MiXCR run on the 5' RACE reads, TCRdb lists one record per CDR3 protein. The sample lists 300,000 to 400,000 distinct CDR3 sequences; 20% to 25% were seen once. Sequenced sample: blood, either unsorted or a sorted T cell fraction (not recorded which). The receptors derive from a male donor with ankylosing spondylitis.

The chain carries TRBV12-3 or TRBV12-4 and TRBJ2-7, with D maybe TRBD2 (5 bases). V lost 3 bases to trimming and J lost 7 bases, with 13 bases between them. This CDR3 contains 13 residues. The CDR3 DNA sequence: TGTGCCAGCAGTTTGGGTGCAACGGGGGAGCAGTACTTC. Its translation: CASSLGATGEQYF.

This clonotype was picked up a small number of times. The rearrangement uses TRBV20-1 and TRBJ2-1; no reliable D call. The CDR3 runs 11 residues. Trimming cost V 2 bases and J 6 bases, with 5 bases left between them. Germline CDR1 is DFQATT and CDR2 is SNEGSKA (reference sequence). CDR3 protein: CSARPFNEQFF. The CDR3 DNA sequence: TGCAGTGCTAGACCGTTCAATGAGCAGTTCTTC.

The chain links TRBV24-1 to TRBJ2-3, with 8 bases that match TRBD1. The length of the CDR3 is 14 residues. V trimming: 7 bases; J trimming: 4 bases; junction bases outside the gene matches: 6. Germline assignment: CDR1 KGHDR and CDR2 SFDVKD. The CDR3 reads CATSPDRGSDTQYF. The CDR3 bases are TGTGCCACCAGCCCCGACAGGGGATCAGATACGCAGTATTTT.

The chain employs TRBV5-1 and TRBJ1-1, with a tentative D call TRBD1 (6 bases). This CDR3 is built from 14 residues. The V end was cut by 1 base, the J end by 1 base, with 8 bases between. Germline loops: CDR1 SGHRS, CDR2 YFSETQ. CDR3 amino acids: CASSLQGRNTEAFF. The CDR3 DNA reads TGCGCCAGCAGCTTGCAGGGGAGGAACACTGAAGCTTTCTTT.

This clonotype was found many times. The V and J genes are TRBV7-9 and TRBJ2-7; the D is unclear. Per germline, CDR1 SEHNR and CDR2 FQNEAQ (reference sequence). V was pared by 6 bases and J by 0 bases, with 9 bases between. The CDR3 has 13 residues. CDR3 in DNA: TGTGCCAGCAGTTCGTTCGGCTCCTACGAGCAGTACTTC. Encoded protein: CASSSFGSYEQYF.

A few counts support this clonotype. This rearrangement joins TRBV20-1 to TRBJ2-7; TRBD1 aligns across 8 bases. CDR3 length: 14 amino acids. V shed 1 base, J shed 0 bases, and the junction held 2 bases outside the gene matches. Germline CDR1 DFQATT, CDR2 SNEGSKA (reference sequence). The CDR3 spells CSARGQGTSYEQYF. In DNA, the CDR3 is TGCAGTGCTAGAGGACAGGGGACCTCCTACGAGCAGTACTTC.

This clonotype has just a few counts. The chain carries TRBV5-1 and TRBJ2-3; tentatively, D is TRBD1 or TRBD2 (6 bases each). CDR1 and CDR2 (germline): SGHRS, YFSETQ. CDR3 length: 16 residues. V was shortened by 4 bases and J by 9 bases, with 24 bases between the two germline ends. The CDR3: CASSRGAATGAVTQYF. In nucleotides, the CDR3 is TGCGCCAGCAGCCGGGGCGCCGCCACGGGGGCGGTCACGCAGTATTTT.

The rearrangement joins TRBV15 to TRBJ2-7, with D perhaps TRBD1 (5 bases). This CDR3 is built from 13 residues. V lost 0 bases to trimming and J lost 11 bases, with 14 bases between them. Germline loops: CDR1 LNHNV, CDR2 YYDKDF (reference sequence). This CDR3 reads CATSRDYRMDEYF. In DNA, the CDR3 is TGTGCCACCAGCAGAGATTACAGGATGGACGAGTACTTC.

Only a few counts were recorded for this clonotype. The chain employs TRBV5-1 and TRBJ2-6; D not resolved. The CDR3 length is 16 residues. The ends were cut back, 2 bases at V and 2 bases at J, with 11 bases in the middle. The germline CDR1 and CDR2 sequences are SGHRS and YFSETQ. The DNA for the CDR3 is TGCGCCAGCAGCTTCCCGGTATTCACTGGGGCCAACGTCCTGACTTTC. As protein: CASSFPVFTGANVLTF. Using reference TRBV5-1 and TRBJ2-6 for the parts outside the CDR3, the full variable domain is KAGVTQTPRYLIKTRGQQVTLSCSPISGHRSVSWYQQTPGQGLQFLFEYFSETQRNKGNFPGRFSGRQFSNSRSEMNVSTLELGDSALYLCASSFPVFTGANVLTFGAGSRLTVL.

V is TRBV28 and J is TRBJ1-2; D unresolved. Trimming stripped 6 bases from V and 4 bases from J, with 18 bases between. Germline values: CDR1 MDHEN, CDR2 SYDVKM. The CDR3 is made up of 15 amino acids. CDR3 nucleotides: TGTGCCAGCAGCGCCCCCGCCCAGTTTTCCTATGGCTACACCTTC. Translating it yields CASSAPAQFSYGYTF.

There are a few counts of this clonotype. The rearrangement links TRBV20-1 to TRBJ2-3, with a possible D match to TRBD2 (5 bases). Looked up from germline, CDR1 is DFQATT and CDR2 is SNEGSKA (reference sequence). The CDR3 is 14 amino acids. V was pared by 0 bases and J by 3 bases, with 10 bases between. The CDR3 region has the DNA TGCAGTGCTAGAGATCGGCTAGCAACAGATACGCAGTATTTT. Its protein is CSARDRLATDTQYF.

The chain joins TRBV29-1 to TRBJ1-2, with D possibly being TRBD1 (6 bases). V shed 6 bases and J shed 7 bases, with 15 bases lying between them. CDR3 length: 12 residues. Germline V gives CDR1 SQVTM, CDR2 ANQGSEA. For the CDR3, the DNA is TGCAGCGTCACTATAAAACAGGGTGGCTACACCTTC. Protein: CSVTIKQGGYTF.

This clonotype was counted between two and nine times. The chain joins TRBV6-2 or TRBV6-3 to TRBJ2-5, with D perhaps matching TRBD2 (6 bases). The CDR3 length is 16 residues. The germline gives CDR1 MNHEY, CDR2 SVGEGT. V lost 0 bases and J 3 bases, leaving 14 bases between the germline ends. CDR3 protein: CASSYSRGTLEETQYF. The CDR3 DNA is TGTGCCAGCAGTTACTCGCGCGGGACGTTGGAAGAGACCCAGTACTTC.

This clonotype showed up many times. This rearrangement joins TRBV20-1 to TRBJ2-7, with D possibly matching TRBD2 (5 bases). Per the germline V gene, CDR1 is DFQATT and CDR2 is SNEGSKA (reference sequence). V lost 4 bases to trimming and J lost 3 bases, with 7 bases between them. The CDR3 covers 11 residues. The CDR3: CSAIAGYEQYF. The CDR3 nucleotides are TGCAGTGCTATTGCGGGCTACGAGCAGTACTTC.

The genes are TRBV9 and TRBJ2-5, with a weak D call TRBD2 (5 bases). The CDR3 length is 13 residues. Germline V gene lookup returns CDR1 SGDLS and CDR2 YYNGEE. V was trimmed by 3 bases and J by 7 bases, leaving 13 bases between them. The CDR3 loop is CASSEASLGTQYF. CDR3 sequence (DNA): TGTGCCAGCAGCGAGGCTAGCCTTGGGACCCAGTACTTC.

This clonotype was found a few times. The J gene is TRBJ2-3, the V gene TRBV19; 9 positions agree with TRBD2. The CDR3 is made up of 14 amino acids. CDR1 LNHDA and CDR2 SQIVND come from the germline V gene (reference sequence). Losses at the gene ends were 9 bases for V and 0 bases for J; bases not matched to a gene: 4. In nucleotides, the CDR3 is TGTGCCAGCAGGACTAGCGTAAGCACAGATACGCAGTATTTT. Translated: CASRTSVSTDTQYF.

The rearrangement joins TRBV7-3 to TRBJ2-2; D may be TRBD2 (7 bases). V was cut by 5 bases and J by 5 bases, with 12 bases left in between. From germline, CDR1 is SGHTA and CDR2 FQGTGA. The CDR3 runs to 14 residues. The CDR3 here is CASSRGGGTGELFF. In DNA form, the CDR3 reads TGTGCCAGCAGCAGGGGGGGAGGAACCGGGGAGCTGTTTTTT.

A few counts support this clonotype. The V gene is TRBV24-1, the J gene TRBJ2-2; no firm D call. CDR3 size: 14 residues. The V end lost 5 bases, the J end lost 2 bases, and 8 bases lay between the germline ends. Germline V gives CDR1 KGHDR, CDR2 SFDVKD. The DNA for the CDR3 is TGTGCCACCAGTGCTGCGAGAAACACCGGGGAGCTGTTTTTT. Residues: CATSAARNTGELFF.

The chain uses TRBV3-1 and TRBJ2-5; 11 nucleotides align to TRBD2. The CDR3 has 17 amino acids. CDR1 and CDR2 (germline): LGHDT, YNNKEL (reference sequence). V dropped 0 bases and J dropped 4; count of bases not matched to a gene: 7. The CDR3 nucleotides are TGTGCCAGCAGCCAAGATCGGAGTAGCGGGAGGGGAGAGACCCAGTACTTC. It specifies CASSQDRSSGRGETQYF.

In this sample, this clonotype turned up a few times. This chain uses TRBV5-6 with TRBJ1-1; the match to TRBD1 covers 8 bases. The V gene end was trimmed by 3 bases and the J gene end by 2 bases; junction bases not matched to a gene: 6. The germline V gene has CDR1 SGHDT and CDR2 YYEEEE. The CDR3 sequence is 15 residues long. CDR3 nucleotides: TGTGCCAGCAGCTCGTCGGACAGGGAAAACACTGAAGCTTTCTTT. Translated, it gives CASSSSDRENTEAFF.

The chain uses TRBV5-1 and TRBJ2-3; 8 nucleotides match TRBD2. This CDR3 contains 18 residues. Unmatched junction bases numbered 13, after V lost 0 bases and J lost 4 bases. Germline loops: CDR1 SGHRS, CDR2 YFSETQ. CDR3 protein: CASSLATRLASGADTQYF. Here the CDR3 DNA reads TGCGCCAGCAGCTTGGCCACAAGACTAGCGTCCGGAGCAGATACGCAGTATTTT.

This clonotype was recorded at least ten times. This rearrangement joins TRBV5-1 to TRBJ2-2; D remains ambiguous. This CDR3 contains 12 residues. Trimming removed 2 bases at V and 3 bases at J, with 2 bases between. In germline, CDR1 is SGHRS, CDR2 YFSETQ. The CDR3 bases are TGCGCCAGCAGCTTCCACACCGGGGAGCTGTTTTTT. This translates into CASSFHTGELFF.

This CDR3 reads CASSLAQGTLSYEQYF. The CDR3 coding sequence is TGTGCCAGCAGCTTAGCGCAGGGCACACTTTCCTACGAGCAGTACTTC. The chain has TRBV7-9 and TRBJ2-7; maybe TRBD1 (5 bases). This CDR3 has 16 residues. The germline V and J ends were trimmed by 0 bases and 1 base, with 13 bases remaining between them. Germline CDR1 SEHNR, CDR2 FQNEAQ (reference sequence).

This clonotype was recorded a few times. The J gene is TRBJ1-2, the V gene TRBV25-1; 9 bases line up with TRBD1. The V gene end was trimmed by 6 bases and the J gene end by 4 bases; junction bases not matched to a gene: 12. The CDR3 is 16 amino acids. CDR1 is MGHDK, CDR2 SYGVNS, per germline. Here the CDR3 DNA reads TGTGCCAGCAGCGCCTCCGGACAGGGGAGACTCTATGGCTACACCTTC. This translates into CASSASGQGRLYGYTF.

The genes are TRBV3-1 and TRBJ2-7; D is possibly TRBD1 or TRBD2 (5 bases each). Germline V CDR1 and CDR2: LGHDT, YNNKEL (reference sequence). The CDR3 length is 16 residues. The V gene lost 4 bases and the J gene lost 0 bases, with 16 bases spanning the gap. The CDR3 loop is CASSRSRDASSYEQYF. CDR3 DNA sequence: TGTGCCAGCAGCCGGTCCCGGGACGCCAGCTCCTACGAGCAGTACTTC.

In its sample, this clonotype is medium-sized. CDR3 sequence: CASSQDFRVDGYTF. CDR3 bases: TGCGCCAGCAGCCAAGATTTCAGGGTGGATGGCTACACCTTC. The V gene is TRBV4-3, the J gene TRBJ1-2, with D tentatively TRBD1 (5 bases). The germline V gene has CDR1 LGHNA and CDR2 YSLEER. This CDR3 region has 14 residues. V was clipped by 0 bases and J by 6 bases, with 11 bases between them.

The CDR3 coding sequence is TGTGCCAGCAGCTTAGGGTCCCAGGTGCCGACGGGCGAGCAGTTCTTC. Protein: CASSLGSQVPTGEQFF. This chain connects TRBV7-8 to TRBJ2-1; unclear D gene. Trimming pared 1 base from V and 10 bases from J, leaving 20 bases between. This CDR3 has 16 amino acids. Germline CDR1 reads SGHVS; CDR2 reads FQNEAQ.

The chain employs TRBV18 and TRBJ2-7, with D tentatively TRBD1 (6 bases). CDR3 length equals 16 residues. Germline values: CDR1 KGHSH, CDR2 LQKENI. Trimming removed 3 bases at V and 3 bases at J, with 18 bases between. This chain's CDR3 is CASSPGRTAVGYEQYF. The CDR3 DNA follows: TGTGCCAGCTCACCGGGACGGACAGCTGTGGGCTACGAGCAGTACTTC. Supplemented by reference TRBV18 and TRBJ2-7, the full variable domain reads NAGVMQNPRHLVRRRGQEARLRCSPMKGHSHVYWYRQLPEEGLKFMVYLQKENIIDESGMPKERFSAEFPKEGPSILRIQQVVRGDSAAYFCASSPGRTAVGYEQYFGPGTRLTVT.

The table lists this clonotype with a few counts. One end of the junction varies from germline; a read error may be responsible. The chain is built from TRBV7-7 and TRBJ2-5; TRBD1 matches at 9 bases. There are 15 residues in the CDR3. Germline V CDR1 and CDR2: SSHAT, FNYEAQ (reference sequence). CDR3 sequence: CASSKQGQGAETQYF. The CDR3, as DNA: TGTGCTAGCAGCAAACAGGGACAGGGAGCAGAGACCCAGTACTTC. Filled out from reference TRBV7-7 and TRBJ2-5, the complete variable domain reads GAGVSQSPRYKVTKRGQDVTLRCDPISSHATLYWYQQALGQGPEFLTYFNYEAQPDKSGLPSDRFSAERPEGSISTLTIQRTEQRDSAMYRCASSKQGQGAETQYFGPGTRLLVL.